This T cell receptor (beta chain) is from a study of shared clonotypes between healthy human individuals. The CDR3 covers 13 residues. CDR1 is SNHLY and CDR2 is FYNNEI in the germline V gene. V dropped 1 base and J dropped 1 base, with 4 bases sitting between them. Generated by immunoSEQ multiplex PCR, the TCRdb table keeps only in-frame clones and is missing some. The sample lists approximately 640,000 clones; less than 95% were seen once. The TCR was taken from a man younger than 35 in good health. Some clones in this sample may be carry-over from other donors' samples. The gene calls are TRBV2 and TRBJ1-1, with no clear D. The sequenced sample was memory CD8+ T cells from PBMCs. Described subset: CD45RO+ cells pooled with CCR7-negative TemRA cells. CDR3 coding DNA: TGTGCCAGCAGTGAAGTGCGGAACACTGAAGCTTTCTTT. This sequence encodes CASSEVRNTEAFF.